This T cell receptor beta chain was observed in a study of T cells in Graves' hyperthyroidism and ophthalmopathy (dated by TCRdb to about 2019). Regarding the study in general: Peripheral blood was collected at initial diagnosis, before any treatment. A discovery cohort of about a hundred patients, 43 with Graves' ophthalmopathy and more than 55 with stable Graves' hyperthyroidism, was used to find distinguishing TCR V-J signatures. After sampling, hyperthyroidism patients received methimazole starting at 30 mg daily, and ophthalmopathy patients received high-dose intravenous methylprednisolone. The study also compared thyroid tissue and blood T-cell repertoires from several Graves' hyperthyroidism patients. The 75 to 100 discovery patients were divided at random into training and test sets in a 7:3 ratio. The paper reports TCR Vbeta CDR3 sequencing of over 120 peripheral blood samples: approximately 41 ophthalmopathy, some 80 hyperthyroidism and around 17 progressor patients. Prospective prediction of ophthalmopathy was tested in an independent validation cohort of 18 to 20 hyperthyroidism patients and some 17 patients who later progressed to ophthalmopathy. Overall results and qualifications from the work: Ophthalmopathy was separated from stable hyperthyroidism by a 13 V-J signature model, with approximately 86% sensitivity and about 81% specificity obtained in cross-validation and 80%/75% obtained in testing. No statistical method was used to fix the sample size in advance, and group allocation was not hidden from the investigators. Most expanded thyroid clonotypes (frequency above 0.001) were also detected in blood, suggesting blood repertoires may reflect thyroid immune responses. In validation, the model predicted progression to ophthalmopathy with over 65% sensitivity and about 72% specificity, a median of 6.5 months before onset.

This clonotype came up many times. Its antigen has not been determined. No much larger clone exists at a distance of one base, and base qualities are not known. TCR beta CDR3 regions were amplified from RNA transcripts. For the first round of RT-PCR on the TCR CDR3, the HTBI primer set was used together with the Qiagen OneStep RT-PCR kit. Libraries were constructed in a second round of multiplex PCR, after which size selection and purification were carried out. The libraries were sequenced on an Illumina HiSeq2000 using paired-end 100 bp reads. The study's processing was this. SOAPnuke was used to process the raw data, with reads discarded if the reads contained adapters or uncalled bases, had a mean Phred below 15, or lacked an exact constant-primer or identifier match. COPE v1.2.5 was used to merge high-quality paired reads, and clonotypes were defined as unique nucleotide sequences. Clonotypes were aligned to IMGT TRBV, TRBD and TRBJ reference segments using MiTCR v1.1. Analysis was restricted to V-J combinations with a frequency above 0.0001, which covered roughly 99% of repertoires. The TCS score was defined as F50 (clonal expansion) divided by E x V (chaos), with BLOSUM62-based TCRdist calculated between CDR3 peptides within each V-J. Welch's t-statistics and random forest reduced 514 V-J features to fewer than 15, which were used in a naive Bayes classifier (R e1071). TCRdb took the public reads, trimmed them with fastp at Q25, ran MiXCR for clone calling and kept in-frame beta chains. Rows merge per CDR3 protein into single entries with the most common DNA and genes. V and J calls and clone size were set by TCRdb, not the authors. In this sample the table shows about 480,000 distinct CDR3 sequences, around 15% of which occur a single time. Of the sample, over 15% falls within the top ten clones.

V is pared back by 0 bases and J by 5 bases, with 16 bases lying between the germline termini. CDR3 length: 17 amino acids, cysteine to phenylalanine. Only the CDR3 DNA stays, 51 bases, in frame from base 1. CDR1 MNHEY and CDR2 SMNVEV were looked up in the germline V gene (reference sequence). Stable Graves' hyperthyroidism was defined as no progression to ophthalmopathy during 18 months of follow-up. The hyperthyroidism patients were between 18 and 65 years old and newly diagnosed, with a disease duration of less than 2 months. The study excluded patients with uncontrolled infections, other autoimmune diseases, pregnancy or lactation. Diagnoses were based on clinical symptoms, serum thyroxine and TRAb, thyroid ultrasound and orbital computed tomography. PBMCs were separated from 8 to 10 ml of fresh peripheral blood using Ficoll-Paque density gradient centrifugation. Trizol reagent was used to extract total RNA, and RNA quality was then checked on an Agilent 2100 Bioanalyzer.

The rearrangement combines TRBV27 with TRBJ2-2; a tentative D call is TRBD1 (6 bases match). Sequences were obtained from blood. The receptor's source is a woman between 18 and 29 years old with Graves' hyperthyroidism. The nucleotide sequence reads TGTGCCAGCAGTTTATCGATAGGGGACACGGATACCGGGGAGCTGTTTTTT. It specifies CASSLSIGDTDTGELFF.